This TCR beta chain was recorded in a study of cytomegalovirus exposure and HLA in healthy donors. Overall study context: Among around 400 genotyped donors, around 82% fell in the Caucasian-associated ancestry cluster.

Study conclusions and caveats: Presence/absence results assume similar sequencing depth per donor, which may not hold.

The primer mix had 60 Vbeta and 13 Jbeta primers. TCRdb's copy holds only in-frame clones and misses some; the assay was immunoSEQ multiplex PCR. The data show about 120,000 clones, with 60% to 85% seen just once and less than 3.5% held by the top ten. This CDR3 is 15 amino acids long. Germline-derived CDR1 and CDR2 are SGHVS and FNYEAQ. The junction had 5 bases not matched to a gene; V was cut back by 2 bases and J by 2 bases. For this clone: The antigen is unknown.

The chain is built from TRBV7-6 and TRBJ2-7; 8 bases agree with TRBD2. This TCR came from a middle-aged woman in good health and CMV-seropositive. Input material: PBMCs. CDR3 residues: CASSLLQLAAYEQYF. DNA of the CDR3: TGTGCCAGCAGCTTACTTCAACTAGCGGCCTACGAGCAGTACTTC.